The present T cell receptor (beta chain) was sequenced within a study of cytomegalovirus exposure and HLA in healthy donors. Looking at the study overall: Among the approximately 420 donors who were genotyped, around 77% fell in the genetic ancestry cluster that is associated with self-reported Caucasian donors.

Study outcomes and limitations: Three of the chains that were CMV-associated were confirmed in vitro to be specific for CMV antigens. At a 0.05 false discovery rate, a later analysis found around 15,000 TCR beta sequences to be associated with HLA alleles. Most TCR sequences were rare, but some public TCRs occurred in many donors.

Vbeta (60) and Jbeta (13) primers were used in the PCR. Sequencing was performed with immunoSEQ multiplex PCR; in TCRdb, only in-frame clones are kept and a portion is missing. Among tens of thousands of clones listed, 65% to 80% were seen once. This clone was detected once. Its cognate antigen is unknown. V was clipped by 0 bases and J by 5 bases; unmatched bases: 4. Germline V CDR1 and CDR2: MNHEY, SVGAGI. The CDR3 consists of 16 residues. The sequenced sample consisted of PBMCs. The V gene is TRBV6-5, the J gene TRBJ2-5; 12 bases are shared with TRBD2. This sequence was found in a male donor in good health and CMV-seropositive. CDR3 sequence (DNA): TGTGCCAGCAGTTACTCGGTGACTAGCGGGAGTGAGACCCAGTACTTC. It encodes CASSYSVTSGSETQYF.